The 15 T cell receptor beta chains below all came from one sample that was sequenced in a study of PD-1 blockade in mismatch repair-deficient tumors. Sequencing was performed with immunoSEQ multiplex PCR; in TCRdb, only in-frame clones are kept and a portion is missing. The table lists over 11,000 clones, 85% to 90% of them singletons. As to time point: identical roughly 10-day culture without peptide (control). No antigen has been assigned to these receptors. Sequencing was performed on cells cultured in vitro, taken from a patient treated with pembrolizumab. The receptors stem from an adult with mismatch repair-deficient cancer.

The chain joins TRBV11-2 to TRBJ2-5; D remains ambiguous. CDR3 length: 14 amino acids. Per the germline V gene, CDR1 is SGHAT and CDR2 is FQNNGV. Trimming removed 2 bases from V and 5 bases from J, with 12 bases in between. The CDR3 here is CASSLQSYRETQYF. DNA of the CDR3: TGTGCCAGCAGCTTACAGTCCTATCGGGAGACCCAGTACTTC.

This chain connects TRBV27 to TRBJ1-2, with D possibly being TRBD1 (5 bases). CDR3 length: 15 residues. CDR1 MNHEY and CDR2 SMNVEV come from the germline V gene (reference sequence). V dropped 4 bases and J dropped 4 bases, with 16 bases sitting between them. The CDR3 bases are TGTGCCAGCAGTTCTTATTTAGGGGTATCCTATGGCTACACCTTC. Protein sequence: CASSSYLGVSYGYTF.

V is TRBV5-6 and J is TRBJ2-7, with D unresolved. Per germline, CDR1 SGHDT and CDR2 YYEEEE. This CDR3 contains 16 residues. The V end lost 1 base, the J end lost 2 bases, and 16 bases lay between the germline ends. For the CDR3, the DNA is TGTGCCAGCAGCTTGATTCATCGTGGCTCAACCTACGAGCAGTACTTC. It translates to CASSLIHRGSTYEQYF.

V is TRBV19 and J is TRBJ1-3; D perhaps matches TRBD1 (5 bases). Germline values: CDR1 LNHDA, CDR2 SQIVND (reference sequence). The CDR3 loop spans 15 amino acids. Trimming pared 5 bases from V and 1 base from J, leaving 12 bases between. The CDR3: CASSARDSSGNTIYF. The CDR3 nucleotides read TGTGCCAGTAGTGCCCGGGACTCTTCTGGAAACACCATATATTTT.

The CDR3 DNA follows: TGTGCCAGCAGTTTAAGGGGCGGACGAAGTTACGAGCAGTACTTC. This translates into CASSLRGGRSYEQYF. The chain links TRBV27 to TRBJ2-7, with D possibly TRBD1 on 5 matching bases. This CDR3 has 15 residues. The germline V and J ends were trimmed by 2 bases and 4 bases, with 15 bases remaining between them. From germline, CDR1 is MNHEY and CDR2 SMNVEV (reference sequence).

The rearrangement uses TRBV27 and TRBJ1-2; 10 nucleotides match TRBD1. In germline, CDR1 is MNHEY, CDR2 SMNVEV (reference sequence). The CDR3 is made up of 15 amino acids. J was trimmed by 2 bases and V by 5 bases; bases with no gene match: 5. The chain's CDR3 is CASSTWTGGNYGYTF. In nucleotides, the CDR3 is TGTGCCAGCAGTACTTGGACAGGGGGGAACTATGGCTACACCTTC.

In regard to this clone: The junction does not match germline at one end; this may be a read error. The chain combines TRBV7-3 with TRBJ1-3, with D perhaps matching TRBD1 (5 bases). From germline, CDR1 is SGHTA and CDR2 FQGTGA. CDR3 length: 16 residues. CDR3 residues: CASSLTPGISGNTIYF. DNA of the CDR3: TGTGCCAGCAGCCTAACCCCAGGGATCTCTGGAAACACCATATATTTT.

The chain couples TRBV6-1 to TRBJ2-7; TRBD2 aligns across 10 bases. The V gene end was trimmed by 4 bases and the J gene end by 4 bases; junction bases not matched to a gene: 7. The CDR3 runs to 15 residues. From germline, CDR1 is MNHNS and CDR2 SASEGT. The CDR3 spells CASSAQGLASYEQYF. In DNA form, the CDR3 reads TGTGCCAGCAGTGCACAGGGACTAGCGTCTTACGAGCAGTACTTC.

V is TRBV28 and J is TRBJ2-7; no clear D gene. The CDR3 length is 14 residues. Trimming shortened V by 7 bases and J by 4 bases, and 17 bases separated the two germline ends. Germline CDR1 MDHEN, CDR2 SYDVKM. CDR3 protein: CASTPRTAYYEQYF. CDR3 DNA sequence: TGTGCCAGCACCCCGAGGACGGCCTATTACGAGCAGTACTTC.

This chain uses TRBV9 with TRBJ2-2; D not certain. Germline CDR1 is SGDLS and CDR2 is YYNGEE. This CDR3 is 12 amino acids long. V was trimmed by 6 bases and J by 6 bases, leaving 9 bases between them. The CDR3 DNA follows: TGTGCCAGCAACTTCTTACCCGGGGAGCTGTTTTTT. Encoded protein: CASNFLPGELFF.

The rearrangement links TRBV7-8 to TRBJ1-5, with a tentative D call TRBD1 (5 bases). This CDR3 spans 15 amino acids. V gave up 4 bases and J gave up 6 bases, with 16 bases separating them. The germline V gene encodes CDR1 SGHVS and CDR2 FQNEAQ. CDR3 region: CASSSDTPKGQPQHF. DNA of the CDR3: TGTGCCAGCAGCTCGGACACCCCCAAAGGTCAGCCCCAGCATTTT.

The chain is built from TRBV7-8 and TRBJ2-5; TRBD2 matches at 9 bases. Germline V gene sequence: CDR1 SGHVS, CDR2 FQNEAQ. The CDR3 spans 15 residues. The V gene end was trimmed by 4 bases and the J gene end by 1 base; junction bases not matched to a gene: 4. The CDR3 is CASSSQTSGQETQYF. The CDR3 DNA is TGTGCCAGCAGCTCCCAGACTAGCGGCCAAGAGACCCAGTACTTC.

The genes are TRBV20-1 and TRBJ1-1, with a possible D match to TRBD1 (6 bases). This CDR3 is 11 amino acids long. Germline V gives CDR1 DFQATT, CDR2 SNEGSKA (reference sequence). Trimming left V 5 bases short and J 7 bases short, with 11 bases between. CDR3 amino acids: CSASGQIEAFF. DNA for the CDR3: TGCAGTGCTTCGGGACAAATTGAAGCTTTCTTT.

This chain connects TRBV6-1 to TRBJ2-5; TRBD2 aligns across 8 bases. The CDR3 sequence is 16 residues long. J gave up 4 bases and V 0 bases, and 7 bases lay outside the gene matches. Germline V lookup: CDR1 MNHNS, CDR2 SASEGT. DNA of the CDR3: TGTGCCAGCAGTGAAGCGCTGGCGGGAGGCGGAGAGACCCAGTACTTC. This sequence encodes CASSEALAGGGETQYF.

The gene calls are TRBV5-4 and TRBJ2-1; D is uncertain. This CDR3 comprises 15 residues. V lost 0 bases to trimming and J lost 3 bases, with 10 bases between them. Germline assignment: CDR1 SGHNT and CDR2 YYREEE (reference sequence). In DNA form, the CDR3 reads TGTGCCAGCAGCTTGGGGACGCCCCACTACAATGAGCAGTTCTTC. Residues: CASSLGTPHYNEQFF.